Below, one TCR beta chain is given with its context. Its antigen is unknown. The sample comes from a study of siplizumab effects on memory and regulatory T cells. The data were produced by immunoSEQ multiplex PCR, yet TCRdb's version contains in-frame clones alone and is incomplete. The sample contains tens of thousands of clones, 80% to 90% of which appear only once. Overall study findings and caveats: Mappable alloreactive CD4+ clones averaged roughly 69% Treg-derived with siplizumab versus approximately 25% in controls. Alloreactive sequences tracing back to unstimulated CD4+ memory cells fell significantly with siplizumab. Sequences below about 10^-5 frequency were poorly captured. As a result, only a minor fraction of alloreactive clones mapped to unstimulated subsets.

The sequence was collected from a human donor in good health. Sample: Tregs sorted from blood.

CDR3 in DNA: TGTGCCAGCAGCTTCGGGAGGAGGGACACTGAAGCTTTCTTT. This codes for CASSFGRRDTEAFF. This sequence joins TRBV7-8 and TRBJ1-1; D is unclear. The CDR3 loop spans 14 amino acids. Trimming stripped 3 bases from V and 3 bases from J, with 11 bases between. CDR1 SGHVS and CDR2 FQNEAQ come from the germline V gene.